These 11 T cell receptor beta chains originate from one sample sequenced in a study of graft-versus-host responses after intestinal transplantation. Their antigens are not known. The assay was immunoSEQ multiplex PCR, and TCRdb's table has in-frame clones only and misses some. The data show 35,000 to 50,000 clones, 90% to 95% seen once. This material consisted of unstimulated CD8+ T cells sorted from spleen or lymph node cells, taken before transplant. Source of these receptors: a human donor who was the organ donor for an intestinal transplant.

CDR3 residues: CASSSVFQDGYTF. The CDR3 coding sequence is TGTGCCAGCAGTTCGGTCTTTCAGGATGGCTACACCTTC. V is TRBV28 and J is TRBJ1-2, with D uncertain. V was cut by 4 bases and J by 6 bases, with 12 bases left in between. Germline values: CDR1 MDHEN, CDR2 SYDVKM. The CDR3 totals 13 residues.

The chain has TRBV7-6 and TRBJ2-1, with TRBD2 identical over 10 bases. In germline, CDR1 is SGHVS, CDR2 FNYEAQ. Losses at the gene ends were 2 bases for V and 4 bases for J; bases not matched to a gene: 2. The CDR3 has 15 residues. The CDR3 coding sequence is TGTGCCAGCAGCTTAAGCGGGGGGGCATACAATGAGCAGTTCTTC. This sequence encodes CASSLSGGAYNEQFF.

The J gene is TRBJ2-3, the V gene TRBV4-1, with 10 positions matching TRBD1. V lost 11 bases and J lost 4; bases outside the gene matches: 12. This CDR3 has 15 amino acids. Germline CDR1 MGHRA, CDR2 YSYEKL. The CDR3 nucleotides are TGCGCCTCTGGGACATGGGACAGGGGCGCAGATACGCAGTATTTT. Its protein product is CASGTWDRGADTQYF.

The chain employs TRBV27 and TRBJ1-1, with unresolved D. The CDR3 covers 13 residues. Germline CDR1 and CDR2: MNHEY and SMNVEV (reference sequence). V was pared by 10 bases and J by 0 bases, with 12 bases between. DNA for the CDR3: TGTGCCATCAAAGACACCCTGAACACTGAAGCTTTCTTT. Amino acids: CAIKDTLNTEAFF.

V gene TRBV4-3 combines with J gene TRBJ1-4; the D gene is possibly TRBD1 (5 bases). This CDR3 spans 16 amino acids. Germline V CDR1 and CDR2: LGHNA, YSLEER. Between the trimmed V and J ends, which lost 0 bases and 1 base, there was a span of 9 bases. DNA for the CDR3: TGCGCCAGCAGCCAAGATCTGGGGGTAACTAATGAAAAACTGTTTTTT. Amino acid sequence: CASSQDLGVTNEKLFF.

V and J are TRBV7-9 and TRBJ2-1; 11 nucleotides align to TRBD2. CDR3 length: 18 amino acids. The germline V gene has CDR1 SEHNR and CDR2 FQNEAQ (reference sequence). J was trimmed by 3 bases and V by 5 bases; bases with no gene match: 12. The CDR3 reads CASSLPPSGGPYYNEQFF. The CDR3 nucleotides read TGTGCCAGCAGCCTCCCCCCTAGCGGGGGGCCTTACTACAATGAGCAGTTCTTC.

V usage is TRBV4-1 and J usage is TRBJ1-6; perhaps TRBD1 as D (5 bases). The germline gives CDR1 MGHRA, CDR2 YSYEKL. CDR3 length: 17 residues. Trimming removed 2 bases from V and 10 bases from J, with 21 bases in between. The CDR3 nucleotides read TGCGCCAGCAGCCAAATTGCTGGAGGGGCGCGAGACTCACCCCTCCACTTT. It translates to CASSQIAGGARDSPLHF.

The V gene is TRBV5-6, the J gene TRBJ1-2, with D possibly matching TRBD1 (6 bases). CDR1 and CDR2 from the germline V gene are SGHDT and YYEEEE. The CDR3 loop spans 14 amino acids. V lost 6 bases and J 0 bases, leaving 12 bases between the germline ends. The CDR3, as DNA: TGTGCCAGCACCCCGGGGGCCGCTAACTATGGCTACACCTTC. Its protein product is CASTPGAANYGYTF.

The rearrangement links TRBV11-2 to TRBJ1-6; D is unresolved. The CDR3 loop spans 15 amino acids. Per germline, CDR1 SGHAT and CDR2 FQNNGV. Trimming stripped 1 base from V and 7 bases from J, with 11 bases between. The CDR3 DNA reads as TGTGCCAGCAGCTTAGTCCGGGATGAGAATTCACCCCTCCACTTT. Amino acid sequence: CASSLVRDENSPLHF.

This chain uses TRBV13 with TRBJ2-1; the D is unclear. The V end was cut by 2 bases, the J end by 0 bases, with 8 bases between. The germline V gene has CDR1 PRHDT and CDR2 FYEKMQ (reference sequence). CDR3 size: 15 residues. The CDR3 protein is CASSLSQSSYNEQFF. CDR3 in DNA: TGTGCCAGCAGCTTAAGTCAGAGCTCCTACAATGAGCAGTTCTTC.

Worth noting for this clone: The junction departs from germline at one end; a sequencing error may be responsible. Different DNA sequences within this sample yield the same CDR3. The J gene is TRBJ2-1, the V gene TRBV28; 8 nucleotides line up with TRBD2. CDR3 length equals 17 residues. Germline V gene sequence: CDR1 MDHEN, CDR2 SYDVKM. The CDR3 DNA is TGCGCCAGCAGTTTATATTCCGGGGGGGGCGTAGACAATGAGCAGTTCTTC. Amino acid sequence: CASSLYSGGGVDNEQFF.